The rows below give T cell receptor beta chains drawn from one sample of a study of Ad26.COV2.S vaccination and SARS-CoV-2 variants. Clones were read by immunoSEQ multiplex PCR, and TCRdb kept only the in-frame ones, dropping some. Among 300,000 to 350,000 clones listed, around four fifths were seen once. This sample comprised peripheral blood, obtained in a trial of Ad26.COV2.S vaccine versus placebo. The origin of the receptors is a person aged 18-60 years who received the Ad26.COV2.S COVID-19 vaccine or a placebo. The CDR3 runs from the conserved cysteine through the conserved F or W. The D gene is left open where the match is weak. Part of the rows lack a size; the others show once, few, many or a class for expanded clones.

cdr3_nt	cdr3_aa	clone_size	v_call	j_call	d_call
TGTGCCAGCAGCCATTCAGTGGAGAACACTGAAGCTTTCTTT	CASSHSVENTEAFF	NA	TRBV3-1/TRBV3-2	TRBJ1-1	NA
TGCGCCAGCAGCACAGCAGGTAGTGGAGGCTACACCTTC	CASSTAGSGGYTF	NA	TRBV5-1	TRBJ1-2	NA
TGTGCCAGCAGCACGGTTGCGGCAGGTGGGGCCGGGGAGCTGTTTTTT	CASSTVAAGGAGELFF	NA	TRBV5-6	TRBJ2-2	NA
TGTGCCAGCAGCCAAGACAGATCAGGGGGCGCATCTGGCTACACCTTC	CASSQDRSGGASGYTF	few	TRBV4-2	TRBJ1-2	TRBD1
TGTGCCTGGAGAAGGGGGAAGAGGGGAGAGACCCAGTACTTC	CAWRRGKRGETQYF	NA	TRBV30	TRBJ2-5	NA
TGTGCCAGCAGCCAAGATAAGGGTCAGGGGCGGAACTATGGCTACACCTTC	CASSQDKGQGRNYGYTF	NA	TRBV4-2	TRBJ1-2	NA
TGTGCCAGCTCCCCTTACAACAGGGGGATCGCTGAAGCTTTCTTT	CASSPYNRGIAEAFF	NA	TRBV18	TRBJ1-1	TRBD1
TGTGCCAGCAGTGGGGACAGGGCGGGGGGCTACACCTTC	CASSGDRAGGYTF	NA	TRBV2	TRBJ1-2	TRBD1
TGCGCCAGCAGCCAATATAGCCGGGCAGACACTAACTATGGCTACACCTTC	CASSQYSRADTNYGYTF	NA	TRBV5-1	TRBJ1-2	NA
TGTGCCATCAGTGTAATAAGGGACGGCACCGGGGAGCTGTTTTTT	CAISVIRDGTGELFF	NA	TRBV10-3	TRBJ2-2	NA
TGTGCCAGCAGCTCCCGACGGGGGAGCACAGATACGCAGTATTTT	CASSSRRGSTDTQYF	NA	TRBV7-3	TRBJ2-3	NA
TGTGCCAGCAGCGCACAATTCGGGGCAGGGCACGGCGAGCAGTACTTC	CASSAQFGAGHGEQYF	NA	TRBV5-4	TRBJ2-7	NA
TGCGCCAGCAGCCAGGGGACAGGGGGGGATACGCAGTATTTT	CASSQGTGGDTQYF	once	TRBV5-1	TRBJ2-3	TRBD1
TGTGCCAGCAGTTTTGGGGGAGGTTGGGAAAAACTGTTTTTT	CASSFGGGWEKLFF	NA	TRBV3-1/TRBV3-2	TRBJ1-4	NA
TGTGCCAGCAGTTACCATACTTTAGAGCAGTACTTC	CASSYHTLEQYF	NA	TRBV6-6	TRBJ2-7	NA
TGTGCCAGCAGCTTAGCCCTCACGAACACTGAAGCTTTCTTT	CASSLALTNTEAFF	many	TRBV7-9	TRBJ1-1	NA
TGCGCCAGCAGCTTGGTTACGGGGGGGTACAATGAGCAGTTCTTC	CASSLVTGGYNEQFF	NA	TRBV5-1	TRBJ2-1	TRBD2
TGTGCCACCGGGGGAAAAAAGTACTTC	CATGGKKYF	NA	TRBV24-1	TRBJ2-7	NA
TGTGCCAGCAGCCCGGCAGAGAAATCCTACGAGCAGTACTTC	CASSPAEKSYEQYF	NA	TRBV6-6	TRBJ2-7	NA
TGTGCCAGCAGGTGGACTAGCGGGGGGGCGGGAGATACGCAGTATTTT	CASRWTSGGAGDTQYF	once	TRBV28	TRBJ2-3	TRBD2
TGTGCCAGCAGCCAACAACTAGCGGGGACTAGCACAGATACGCAGTATTTT	CASSQQLAGTSTDTQYF	once	TRBV4-2	TRBJ2-3	TRBD2
TGTGCCAGTTCCCTTCAGGGGCCTAATTCACCCCTCCACTTT	CASSLQGPNSPLHF	NA	TRBV19	TRBJ1-6	NA
TGTGCCAGCAGTTTATTAAGCACTGAAGCTTTCTTT	CASSLLSTEAFF	NA	TRBV28	TRBJ1-1	NA
TGTGCCAGCAGCCGCACGACAGTTCGTAATGAAAAACTGTTTTTT	CASSRTTVRNEKLFF	NA	TRBV7-2	TRBJ1-4	NA
TGTGCCAGCAGCGATACAGGGGGCTTGGGAGCTTTCTTT	CASSDTGGLGAFF	NA	TRBV5-4	TRBJ1-1	TRBD1
TGTGCCAGCAGTGAAGCGCGTGGGACTGAAGCTTTCTTT	CASSEARGTEAFF	NA	TRBV6-1	TRBJ1-1	NA
TGTGCCAGCAGCGTAGAGGGACAGGGAAACACCATATATTTT	CASSVEGQGNTIYF	NA	TRBV9	TRBJ1-3	TRBD1
TGTGCCAGCAGTTCGGGGGGTTTCATCGAGCAGTACTTC	CASSSGGFIEQYF	NA	TRBV2	TRBJ2-7	TRBD2
TGTGCCAGCTCCGAGTACCAAGAGACCCAGTACTTC	CASSEYQETQYF	NA	TRBV18	TRBJ2-5	NA
TGCAGTGCTAGTCCAGCTAACTATGGCTACACCTTC	CSASPANYGYTF	NA	TRBV20-1	TRBJ1-2	NA
TGTGCCAGCAGCTTAGCCTCATTAAACTCTGGAAACACCATATATTTT	CASSLASLNSGNTIYF	few	TRBV7-9	TRBJ1-3	NA
TGCGCCAGCAGCTCGGCGGGGGACCTCACAGATACGCAGTATTTT	CASSSAGDLTDTQYF	NA	TRBV5-1	TRBJ2-3	TRBD2
TGCAGCGCCGGACAGGGATCCGATACGCAGTATTTT	CSAGQGSDTQYF	NA	TRBV29-1	TRBJ2-3	TRBD1
TGTGCCAGCAGCTTACAGGGGCCCGGGAACACCGGGGAGCTGTTTTTT	CASSLQGPGNTGELFF	NA	TRBV7-3	TRBJ2-2	NA
TGTGCCAGCAGCGAGCAGGTGAATGGCTCACCCCTCCACTTT	CASSEQVNGSPLHF	NA	TRBV5-6	TRBJ1-6	NA
TGCAGCGCCTCCGGGGGCCCTGAGACCCAGTACTTC	CSASGGPETQYF	NA	TRBV29-1	TRBJ2-5	NA
TGTGCCAGCAGCGTAGAGCCCTCCTACGAGCAGTACTTC	CASSVEPSYEQYF	NA	TRBV9	TRBJ2-7	NA
TGTGCCAGCAGCGGACTGTCGGGGCCGCGCACAGATACGCAGTATTTT	CASSGLSGPRTDTQYF	NA	TRBV11-2	TRBJ2-3	NA
TGTGCCAGCAGCACTCACGGGGGATCGTACGAGCAGTACTTC	CASSTHGGSYEQYF	NA	TRBV7-9	TRBJ2-7	NA
TGCGCCAGCAGCCAAATTGACAGGAACACCGGGGAGCTGTTTTTT	CASSQIDRNTGELFF	many	TRBV5-1	TRBJ2-2	NA
TGTGCCAGCAGCCCCGGGACTAGCGGGGGGTCTTACAATGAGCAGTTCTTC	CASSPGTSGGSYNEQFF	NA	TRBV7-9	TRBJ2-1	TRBD2
TGTGCCAGCACCTCTACAGGGTCCCACGAGCAGTACTTC	CASTSTGSHEQYF	NA	TRBV28	TRBJ2-7	NA
TGTGCCAGCAGCTTAAGAAGGGGGCAGGTTGAAGCTTTCTTT	CASSLRRGQVEAFF	NA	TRBV7-8	TRBJ1-1	TRBD1
TGTGCCAGCAGTTCCCACCAGCCCTATGGCTACACCTTC	CASSSHQPYGYTF	once	TRBV28	TRBJ1-2	NA
TGTGCCATCAGTGGGGCCGGCAATGAGCAGTTCTTC	CAISGAGNEQFF	NA	TRBV10-3	TRBJ2-1	NA
TGCGCCAGCAGCTATAGGGACTCTGACACTGAAGCTTTCTTT	CASSYRDSDTEAFF	NA	TRBV5-1	TRBJ1-1	NA
TGTGCCAGCAGTTACGTCCCGGGGACAGGGGGCGCGCATGGCAATCAGCCCCAGCATTTT	CASSYVPGTGGAHGNQPQHF	NA	TRBV6-2/TRBV6-3	TRBJ1-5	TRBD1
TGCGCCAGCAGCCCCGGAACCCTCAATGAAGCTTTCTTT	CASSPGTLNEAFF	NA	TRBV5-1	TRBJ1-1	NA
TGTGCCAGCAGCCGCCGGGACAGGGGTTCCTACGAGCAGTACTTC	CASSRRDRGSYEQYF	few	TRBV3-1/TRBV3-2	TRBJ2-7	TRBD1
TGTGCCAGCAGCCAAGGATTGGGTACCTACGAGCAGTACTTC	CASSQGLGTYEQYF	once	TRBV14	TRBJ2-7	NA
TGTGCCAGCAGTCACAGGGGAAACTATGGCTACACCTTC	CASSHRGNYGYTF	once	TRBV28	TRBJ1-2	TRBD1
TGTGCCAGCAGCTTGAGGCGAGCGGGGGTATACAATGAGCAGTTCTTC	CASSLRRAGVYNEQFF	NA	TRBV5-5	TRBJ2-1	TRBD2
TGTGCCAGCAGCCCAAAATCAGAGAACACTGAAGCTTTCTTT	CASSPKSENTEAFF	NA	TRBV3-1/TRBV3-2	TRBJ1-1	NA